A selection of T cell receptor beta chains follows, all from one sample in a study of T cells in Graves' hyperthyroidism and ophthalmopathy. TCRdb reprocessed the multiplex PCR reads via MiXCR and lists one record per CDR3 protein. Here the sample spans some 250,000 distinct CDR3 sequences, just over 14% being singletons. The sample taken for sequencing was blood. The receptors stem from a woman aged 40 to 55 with Graves' hyperthyroidism that later progressed to Graves' ophthalmopathy. The conserved cysteine and the conserved F or W are not part of the CDR3 here. Some rows have no size entry. The others give once, few or many, or a class for an expanded clone.

j_call: TRBJ2-1; v_call: TRBV20-1; clone_size: -; cdr3_aa: SARAEGGVNNQF
j_call: TRBJ1-1; v_call: TRBV6-5; clone_size: many; cdr3_aa: ASSYSVGQPFEAF
j_call: TRBJ2-7; v_call: TRBV7-9; clone_size: many; cdr3_aa: ASSLAGGPRGEQY
j_call: TRBJ2-5; v_call: TRBV11-2; clone_size: few; cdr3_aa: ASSLKWAGGWETQY
j_call: TRBJ2-5; v_call: TRBV28; clone_size: -; cdr3_aa: ASSSNKEGQETQY
j_call: TRBJ2-7; v_call: TRBV20-1; clone_size: few; cdr3_aa: SARGLAREQY
j_call: TRBJ2-1; v_call: TRBV4-1; clone_size: -; cdr3_aa: ASSQTRPGLNEQF
j_call: TRBJ2-7; v_call: TRBV4-1; clone_size: few; cdr3_aa: ASSPIAGFSYEQY
j_call: TRBJ2-6; v_call: TRBV10-3; clone_size: few; cdr3_aa: AIKGSGANVLT
j_call: TRBJ1-2; v_call: TRBV15; clone_size: many; cdr3_aa: ATSRGQGVVPDYGYT
j_call: TRBJ2-7; v_call: TRBV11-3; clone_size: -; cdr3_aa: ASSAQIEHSYEQY
j_call: TRBJ1-6; v_call: TRBV4-1; clone_size: -; cdr3_aa: ASSQEGGVAYNSPLH
j_call: TRBJ2-7; v_call: TRBV5-1; clone_size: many; cdr3_aa: ASSFGLGRSSYEQY
j_call: TRBJ1-3; v_call: TRBV28; clone_size: few; cdr3_aa: ASSQATGNTIY
j_call: TRBJ2-5; v_call: TRBV3-1; clone_size: few; cdr3_aa: ASSQVSGTGRTQY
j_call: TRBJ1-3; v_call: TRBV11-2; clone_size: many; cdr3_aa: ASSYLTGDSGNTIY
j_call: TRBJ2-3; v_call: TRBV6-1; clone_size: few; cdr3_aa: ASSEALGGADTQY
j_call: TRBJ1-4; v_call: TRBV20-1; clone_size: many; cdr3_aa: SAWGQGERAATNEKLF
j_call: TRBJ2-5; v_call: TRBV20-1; clone_size: -; cdr3_aa: SATGQHDGQETQY
j_call: TRBJ1-1; v_call: TRBV14; clone_size: -; cdr3_aa: ASSFRGTNTEAF
j_call: TRBJ1-4; v_call: TRBV5-1; clone_size: many; cdr3_aa: ASGQQGATNEKLF
j_call: TRBJ2-5; v_call: TRBV11-2; clone_size: many; cdr3_aa: ASSLELETQY
j_call: TRBJ2-1; v_call: TRBV12-3/TRBV12-4; clone_size: -; cdr3_aa: ASRSDLAGGLGNEQF
j_call: TRBJ1-4; v_call: TRBV28; clone_size: -; cdr3_aa: ASSSHEKLF
j_call: TRBJ2-7; v_call: TRBV7-8; clone_size: many; cdr3_aa: ASSLAGAEYEQY
j_call: TRBJ1-4; v_call: TRBV20-1; clone_size: -; cdr3_aa: SASSGGDATNEKLF
j_call: TRBJ2-1; v_call: TRBV7-7; clone_size: many; cdr3_aa: ASSLRTDSYNEQF
j_call: TRBJ1-2; v_call: TRBV2; clone_size: many; cdr3_aa: ASTLHGLTDGYGYT
j_call: TRBJ1-5; v_call: TRBV20-1; clone_size: many; cdr3_aa: SARDPGQPQH
j_call: TRBJ2-3; v_call: TRBV20-1; clone_size: many; cdr3_aa: SVSSPGQAVDTQY
j_call: TRBJ2-1; v_call: TRBV5-1; clone_size: -; cdr3_aa: ASSRLAGGSYNEQF
j_call: TRBJ1-1; v_call: TRBV19; clone_size: many; cdr3_aa: ASSERGLYFTEAF
j_call: TRBJ1-6; v_call: TRBV11-2; clone_size: many; cdr3_aa: ASSLGITGNSPLH
j_call: TRBJ1-1; v_call: TRBV12-3/TRBV12-4; clone_size: -; cdr3_aa: ASSLSFGGKTEAF
j_call: TRBJ2-1; v_call: TRBV5-6; clone_size: many; cdr3_aa: ASSFPSGRYNEQF
j_call: TRBJ2-1; v_call: TRBV11-1; clone_size: few; cdr3_aa: ASSLVPAAPYNEQF
j_call: TRBJ2-7; v_call: TRBV6-5; clone_size: many; cdr3_aa: ASSYSRQGIDEQY
j_call: TRBJ2-1; v_call: TRBV7-3; clone_size: many; cdr3_aa: ASSPGATAYNEQF
j_call: TRBJ2-2; v_call: TRBV7-8; clone_size: -; cdr3_aa: ASSQGLAITGELF
j_call: TRBJ1-1; v_call: TRBV3-1; clone_size: many; cdr3_aa: ASSPFLGQPNTEAF
j_call: TRBJ2-3; v_call: TRBV5-1; clone_size: -; cdr3_aa: ASSFASGGRTDTQY
j_call: TRBJ2-1; v_call: TRBV4-1; clone_size: -; cdr3_aa: ASSIQLAEYNEQF
j_call: TRBJ2-7; v_call: TRBV11-2; clone_size: -; cdr3_aa: ASSPVAGGEYEQY
j_call: TRBJ2-7; v_call: TRBV2; clone_size: many; cdr3_aa: ASSDFGGGYEQY
j_call: TRBJ1-2; v_call: TRBV29-1; clone_size: -; cdr3_aa: SVRQYGYT
j_call: TRBJ2-1; v_call: TRBV7-9; clone_size: -; cdr3_aa: ASSSGQGYNEQF
j_call: TRBJ2-1; v_call: TRBV11-2; clone_size: many; cdr3_aa: ASSFGGTKQF
j_call: TRBJ1-1; v_call: TRBV6-1; clone_size: many; cdr3_aa: ASSPDRARNTEAF
j_call: TRBJ2-5; v_call: TRBV5-6; clone_size: -; cdr3_aa: ASSLVGQGKTQY
j_call: TRBJ2-2; v_call: TRBV7-7; clone_size: many; cdr3_aa: ASSLHPSGNTGELF
j_call: TRBJ1-1; v_call: TRBV29-1; clone_size: -; cdr3_aa: SVKGGYTEAF
j_call: TRBJ2-3; v_call: TRBV2; clone_size: -; cdr3_aa: ASSGTSGSADTQY
j_call: TRBJ2-3; v_call: TRBV6-2/TRBV6-3; clone_size: many; cdr3_aa: ASSYSNAGGSADTQY
j_call: TRBJ2-3; v_call: TRBV5-6; clone_size: -; cdr3_aa: ASSLPGVGDTQY
j_call: TRBJ2-3; v_call: TRBV11-3; clone_size: -; cdr3_aa: ASAAGVNTDAQY
j_call: TRBJ2-7; v_call: TRBV20-1; clone_size: many; cdr3_aa: SVIPGQTYEQY
j_call: TRBJ2-3; v_call: TRBV30; clone_size: few; cdr3_aa: AWSEPRDTQY
j_call: TRBJ2-3; v_call: TRBV7-8; clone_size: many; cdr3_aa: ASSLARAREGPGTDTQY
j_call: TRBJ1-2; v_call: TRBV30; clone_size: -; cdr3_aa: AWTRTGDGYT